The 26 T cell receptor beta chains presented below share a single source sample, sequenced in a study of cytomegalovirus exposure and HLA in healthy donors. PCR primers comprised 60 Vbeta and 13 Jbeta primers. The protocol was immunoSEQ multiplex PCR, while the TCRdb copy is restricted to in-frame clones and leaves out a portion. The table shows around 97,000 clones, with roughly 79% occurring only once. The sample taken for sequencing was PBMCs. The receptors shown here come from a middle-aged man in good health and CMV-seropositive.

The CDR3: CASSLTAARVAQYF. CDR3 coding DNA: TGTGCCAGCAGTTTAACGGCAGCTCGGGTGGCCCAGTACTTC. The chain couples TRBV27 to TRBJ2-5, with D unresolved. The germline CDR1 and CDR2 sequences are MNHEY and SMNVEV (reference sequence). This CDR3 has 14 amino acids. V was trimmed by 2 bases and J by 9 bases, leaving 16 bases between them.

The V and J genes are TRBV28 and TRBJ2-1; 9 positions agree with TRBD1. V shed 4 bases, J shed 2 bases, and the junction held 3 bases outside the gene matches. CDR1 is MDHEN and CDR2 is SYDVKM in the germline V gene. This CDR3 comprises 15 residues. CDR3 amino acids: CASSSGTGPYNEQFF. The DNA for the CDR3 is TGTGCCAGCAGTTCAGGGACAGGGCCCTACAATGAGCAGTTCTTC.

CDR3 residues: CASSRTSTQYF. The CDR3 nucleotides are TGTGCCAGCAGCCGAACTAGTACCCAGTACTTC. V and J are TRBV14 and TRBJ2-5; tentative D call: TRBD2 (5 bases). Looked up from germline, CDR1 is SGHDN and CDR2 is FVKESK. The CDR3 has 11 residues. Trimming removed 4 bases from V and 8 bases from J, with 8 bases in between.

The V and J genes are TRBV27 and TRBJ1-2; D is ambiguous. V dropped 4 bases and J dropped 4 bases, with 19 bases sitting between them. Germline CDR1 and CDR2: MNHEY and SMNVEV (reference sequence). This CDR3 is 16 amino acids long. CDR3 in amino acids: CASSSSPLRGAYGYTF. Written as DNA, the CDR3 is TGTGCCAGCAGTTCCTCTCCCCTCCGGGGAGCCTATGGCTACACCTTC.

In nucleotides, the CDR3 is TGTGCCAGTAGCCTCAGGGGTGACAATCAGCCCCAGCATTTT. It encodes CASSLRGDNQPQHF. The chain joins TRBV19 to TRBJ1-5; possibly TRBD1 for D (6 bases). Germline CDR1 and CDR2: LNHDA and SQIVND (reference sequence). Trimming removed 6 bases from V and 3 bases from J, with 12 bases in between. The CDR3 is 14 residues long.

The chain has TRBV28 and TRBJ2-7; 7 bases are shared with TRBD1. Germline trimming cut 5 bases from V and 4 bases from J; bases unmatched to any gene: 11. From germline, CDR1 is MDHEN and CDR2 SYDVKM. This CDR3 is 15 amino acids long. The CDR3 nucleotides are TGTGCCAGCAGTCCACCTCGGGACAGCAGATACGAGCAGTACTTC. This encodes CASSPPRDSRYEQYF.

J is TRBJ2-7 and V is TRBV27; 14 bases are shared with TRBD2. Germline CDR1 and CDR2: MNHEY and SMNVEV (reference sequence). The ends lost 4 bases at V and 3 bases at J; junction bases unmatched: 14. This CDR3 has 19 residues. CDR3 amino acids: CASSSTTRLGTSGSYEQYF. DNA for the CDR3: TGTGCCAGCAGTTCGACGACCCGCCTGGGGACTAGCGGGAGCTACGAGCAGTACTTC.

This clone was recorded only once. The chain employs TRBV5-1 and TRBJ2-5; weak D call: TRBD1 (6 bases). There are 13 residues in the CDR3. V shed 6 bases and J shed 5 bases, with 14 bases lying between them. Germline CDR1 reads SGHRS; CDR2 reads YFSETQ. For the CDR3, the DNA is TGCGCCAGCAAGTCACAGGGCGCGGAGACCCAGTACTTC. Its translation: CASKSQGAETQYF.

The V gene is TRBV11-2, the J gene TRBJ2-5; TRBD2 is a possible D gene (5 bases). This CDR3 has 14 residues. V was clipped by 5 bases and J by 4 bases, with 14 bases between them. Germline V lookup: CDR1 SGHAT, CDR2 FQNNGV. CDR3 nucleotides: TGTGCCAGCAGCCCCGAGGGTCTAAGAGAGACCCAGTACTTC. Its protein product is CASSPEGLRETQYF.

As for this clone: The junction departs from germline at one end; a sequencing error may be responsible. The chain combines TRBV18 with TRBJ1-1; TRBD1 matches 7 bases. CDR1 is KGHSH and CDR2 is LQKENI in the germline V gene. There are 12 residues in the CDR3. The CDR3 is CASSPGQGVMSF. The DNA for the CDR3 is TGTGCCAGCTCACCGGGGCAGGGGGTTATGAGTTTT.

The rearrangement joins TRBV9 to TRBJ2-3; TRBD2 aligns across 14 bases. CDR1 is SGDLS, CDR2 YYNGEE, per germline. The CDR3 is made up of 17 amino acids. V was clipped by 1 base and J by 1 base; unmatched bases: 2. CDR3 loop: CASSVTTSGRGTDTQYF. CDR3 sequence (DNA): TGTGCCAGCAGCGTAACGACTAGCGGGAGGGGCACAGATACGCAGTATTTT.

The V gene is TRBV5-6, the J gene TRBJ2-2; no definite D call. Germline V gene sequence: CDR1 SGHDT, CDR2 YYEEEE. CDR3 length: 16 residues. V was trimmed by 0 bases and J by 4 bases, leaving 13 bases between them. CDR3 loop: CASSLGPTGLTGELFF. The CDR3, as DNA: TGTGCCAGCAGCTTGGGACCAACTGGGCTCACCGGGGAGCTGTTTTTT. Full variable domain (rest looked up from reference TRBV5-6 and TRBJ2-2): DAGVTQSPTHLIKTRGQQVTLRCSPKSGHDTVSWYQQALGQGPQFIFQYYEEEERQRGNFPDRFSGHQFPNYSSELNVNALLLGDSALYLCASSLGPTGLTGELFFGEGSRLTVL.

CDR3 nucleotide sequence: TGTGCCATCAGTGACCTCGTGGGGGGAGGCCAGCCCCAGCATTTT. The encoded protein is CAISDLVGGGQPQHF. This chain uses TRBV10-3 with TRBJ1-5; D is possibly TRBD1 (5 bases). The V and J ends lost 3 bases and 7 bases respectively, with 16 bases between them. The CDR3 loop spans 15 amino acids. Germline assignment: CDR1 ENHRY and CDR2 SYGVKD.

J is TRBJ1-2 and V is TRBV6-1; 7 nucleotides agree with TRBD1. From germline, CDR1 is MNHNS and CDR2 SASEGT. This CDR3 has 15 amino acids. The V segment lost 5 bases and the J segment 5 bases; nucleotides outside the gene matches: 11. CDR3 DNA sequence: TGTGCCAGCAGTTCAACGCCGGGACAGAGATATGGCTACACCTTC. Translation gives CASSSTPGQRYGYTF.

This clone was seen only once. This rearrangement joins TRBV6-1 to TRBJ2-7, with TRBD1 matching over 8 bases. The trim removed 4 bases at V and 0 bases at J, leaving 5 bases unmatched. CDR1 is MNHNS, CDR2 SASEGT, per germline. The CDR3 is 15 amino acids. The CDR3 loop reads CASSGRTGSSYEQYF. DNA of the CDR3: TGTGCCAGCAGTGGTCGGACAGGGAGCTCCTACGAGCAGTACTTC.

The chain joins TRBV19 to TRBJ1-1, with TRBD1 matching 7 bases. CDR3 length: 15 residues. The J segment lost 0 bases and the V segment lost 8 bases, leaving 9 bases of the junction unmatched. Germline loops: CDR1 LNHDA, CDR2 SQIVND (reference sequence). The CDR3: CASVKGQFMNTEAFF. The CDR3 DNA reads TGTGCCAGTGTTAAGGGACAGTTCATGAACACTGAAGCTTTCTTT.

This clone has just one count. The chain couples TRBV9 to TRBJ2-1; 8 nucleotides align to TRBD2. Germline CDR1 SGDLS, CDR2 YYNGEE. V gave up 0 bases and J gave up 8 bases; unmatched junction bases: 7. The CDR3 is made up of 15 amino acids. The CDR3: CASSVAVTSDYEQFF. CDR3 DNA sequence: TGTGCCAGCAGCGTAGCAGTGACTAGCGATTATGAGCAGTTCTTC.

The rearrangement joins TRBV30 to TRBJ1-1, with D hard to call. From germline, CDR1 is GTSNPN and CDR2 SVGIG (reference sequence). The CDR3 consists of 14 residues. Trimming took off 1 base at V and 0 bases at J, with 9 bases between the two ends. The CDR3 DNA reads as TGTGCCTGGAGTGATTGGGGAGTGAACACTGAAGCTTTCTTT. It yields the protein CAWSDWGVNTEAFF.

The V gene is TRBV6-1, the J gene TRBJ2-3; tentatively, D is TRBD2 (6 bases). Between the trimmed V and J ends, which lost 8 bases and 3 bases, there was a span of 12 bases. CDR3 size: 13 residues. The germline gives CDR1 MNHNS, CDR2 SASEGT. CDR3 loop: CASLEGRTDTQYF. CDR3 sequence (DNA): TGTGCCAGCTTGGAGGGCCGTACAGATACGCAGTATTTT.

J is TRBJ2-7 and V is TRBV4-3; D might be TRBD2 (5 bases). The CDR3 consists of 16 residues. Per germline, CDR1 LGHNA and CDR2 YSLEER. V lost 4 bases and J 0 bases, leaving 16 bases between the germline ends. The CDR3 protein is CASSLGGGPSSYEQYF. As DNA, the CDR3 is TGCGCCAGCAGCCTCGGTGGCGGGCCTAGCTCCTACGAGCAGTACTTC.

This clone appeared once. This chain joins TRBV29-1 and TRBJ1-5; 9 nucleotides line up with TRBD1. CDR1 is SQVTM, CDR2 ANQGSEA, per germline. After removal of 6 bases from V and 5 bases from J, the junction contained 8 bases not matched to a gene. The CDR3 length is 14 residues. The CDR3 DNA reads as TGCAGCGTGCAAACAGGGGGCCGCGATCAGCCCCAGCATTTT. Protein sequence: CSVQTGGRDQPQHF.

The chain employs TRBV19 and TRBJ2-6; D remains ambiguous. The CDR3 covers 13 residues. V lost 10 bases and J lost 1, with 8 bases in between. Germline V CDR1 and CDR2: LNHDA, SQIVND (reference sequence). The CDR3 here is CATAISGANVLTF. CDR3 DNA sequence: TGTGCCACCGCGATATCTGGGGCCAACGTCCTGACTTTC.

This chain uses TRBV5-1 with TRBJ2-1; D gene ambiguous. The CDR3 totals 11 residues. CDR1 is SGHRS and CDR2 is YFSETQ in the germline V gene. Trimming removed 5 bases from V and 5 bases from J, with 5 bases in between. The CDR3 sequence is CASSENNEQFF. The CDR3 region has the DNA TGCGCCAGCAGTGAGAACAATGAGCAGTTCTTC.

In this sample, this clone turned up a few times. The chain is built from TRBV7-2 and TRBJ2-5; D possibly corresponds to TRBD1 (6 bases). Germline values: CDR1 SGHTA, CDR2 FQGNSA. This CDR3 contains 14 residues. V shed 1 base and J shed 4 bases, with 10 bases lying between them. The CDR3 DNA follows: TGTGCCAGCAGCTTAGTTTCCAGGGGAGAGACCCAGTACTTC. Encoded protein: CASSLVSRGETQYF.

CDR3 nucleotides: TGTGCCAGCAGTTCAGAAGGGGGCAGAGACACTGAAGCTTTCTTT. Translated: CASSSEGGRDTEAFF. The chain links TRBV27 to TRBJ1-1; 7 nucleotides line up with TRBD1. V was pared by 4 bases and J by 3 bases, with 8 bases of the junction left unmatched. The CDR3 covers 15 residues. CDR1 is MNHEY and CDR2 is SMNVEV in the germline V gene (reference sequence).

CDR3 sequence reads: CASSSSDGTEDYEQYF. In DNA form, the CDR3 reads TGTGCCAGCAGCTCCTCTGACGGGACAGAAGACTACGAGCAGTACTTC. This chain joins TRBV14 and TRBJ2-7; 7 positions agree with TRBD1. This CDR3 spans 16 amino acids. V lost 5 bases, J lost 3 bases, and 13 bases stayed unmatched. Per the germline V gene, CDR1 is SGHDN and CDR2 is FVKESK.